The source of this T cell receptor beta chain is a study of blood T cells in healthy people across ages. Study conclusions and caveats: Donors of long life had a larger count of naive CD4+ cells and greater diversity than aged donors. PBMCs were not sorted, which prevented a conclusive comparison of naive versus antigen-experienced cells. The donors' CMV status was not determined, possibly confounding changes in expanded clonotypes.

CDR1 DFQATT and CDR2 SNEGSKA come from the germline V gene (reference sequence). The CDR3 loop spans 14 amino acids. V was pared by 3 bases and J by 9 bases, with 8 bases of the junction left unmatched. Russia was home to the donors, healthy Caucasian individuals aged roughly 6 to 90. This clonotype showed up just a few times. Its antigen is unknown. PCR was performed a second time for 7 to 11 cycles using a sample-barcoded 5' primer and a J-beta primer mix. TCRdb reanalysed the 5' RACE reads using MiXCR and keeps one entry per CDR3 protein. Here the sample spans over 1,200,000 distinct CDR3 sequences, approximately 59% being singletons.

This chain uses TRBV20-1 with TRBJ1-6; 7 bases line up with TRBD1. The clonotype was recovered from a man between 18 and 29 years old in good health. The sequenced material came from blood. The CDR3 sequence: CSASEGTVSSPLHF. The DNA for the CDR3 is TGCAGTGCTAGCGAGGGGACAGTATCTTCACCCCTCCACTTT.